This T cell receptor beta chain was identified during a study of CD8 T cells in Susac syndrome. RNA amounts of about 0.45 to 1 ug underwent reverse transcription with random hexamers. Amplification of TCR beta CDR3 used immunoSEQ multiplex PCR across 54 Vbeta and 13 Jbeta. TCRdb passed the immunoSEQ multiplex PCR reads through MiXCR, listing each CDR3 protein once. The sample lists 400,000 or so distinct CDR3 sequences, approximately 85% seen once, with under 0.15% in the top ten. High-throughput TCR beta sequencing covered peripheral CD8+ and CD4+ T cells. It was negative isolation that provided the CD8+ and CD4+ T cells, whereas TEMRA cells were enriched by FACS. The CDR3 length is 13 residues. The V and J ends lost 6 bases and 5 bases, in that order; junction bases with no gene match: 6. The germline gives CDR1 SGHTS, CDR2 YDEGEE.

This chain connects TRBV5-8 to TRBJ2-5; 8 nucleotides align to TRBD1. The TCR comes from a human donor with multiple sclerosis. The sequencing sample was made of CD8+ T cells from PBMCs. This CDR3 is CASTRTGLETQYF. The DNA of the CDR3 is TGTGCCAGCACCAGGACAGGGCTTGAGACCCAGTACTTC.